A selection of T cell receptor beta chains follows, all from one sample in a study of CD8 T cells in ankylosing spondylitis. TCRdb re-analysed the 5' RACE reads in MiXCR, keeping a single row per CDR3 protein. The table records under 200,000 distinct CDR3 sequences, about an eighth of them present only once. Sequenced material: blood, either unsorted or a sorted T cell fraction (not recorded which). The receptors were gathered from a female donor with ankylosing spondylitis or in good health (not recorded which). The CDR3 runs from the conserved cysteine through the conserved F or W. D genes are given only for firm matches. Some rows mark clone size as missing; the rest say once, few, many or name a class of expanded clone.

D gene: -; J gene: TRBJ1-1; clone size: many; V gene: TRBV6-2/TRBV6-3; CDR3 protein: CASSYLENTEAFF; CDR3 DNA: TGTGCCAGCAGTTACCTAGAGAACACTGAAGCTTTCTTT
D gene: -; J gene: TRBJ1-5; clone size: many; V gene: TRBV19; CDR3 protein: CASSMLKNSRVQPQHF; CDR3 DNA: TGTGCCAGTAGTATGCTGAAGAATTCACGGGTTCAGCCCCAGCATTTT
D gene: -; J gene: TRBJ2-7; clone size: many; V gene: TRBV7-2; CDR3 protein: CASSFNTRYEQYF; CDR3 DNA: TGTGCCAGCAGCTTTAACACACGCTACGAGCAGTACTTC
D gene: -; J gene: TRBJ1-2; clone size: -; V gene: TRBV4-3; CDR3 protein: CASSQDRTGYGYTF; CDR3 DNA: TGCGCCAGCAGCCAAGATCGTACAGGCTATGGCTACACCTTC
D gene: -; J gene: TRBJ1-2; clone size: -; V gene: TRBV7-3; CDR3 protein: CASSFDRRESGYTF; CDR3 DNA: TGTGCCAGCAGCTTCGACAGGAGGGAGAGTGGCTACACCTTC
D gene: -; J gene: TRBJ2-1; clone size: -; V gene: TRBV7-9; CDR3 protein: CASTKERGINEQFF; CDR3 DNA: TGTGCCAGCACCAAAGAGAGAGGGATCAATGAGCAGTTCTTC
D gene: -; J gene: TRBJ2-7; clone size: -; V gene: TRBV20-1; CDR3 protein: CSASGERYEQYF; CDR3 DNA: TGCAGTGCTAGTGGCGAGCGGTACGAGCAGTACTTC
D gene: -; J gene: TRBJ2-7; clone size: many; V gene: TRBV27; CDR3 protein: CASSFVGAEQYF; CDR3 DNA: TGTGCCAGCAGTTTTGTGGGGGCCGAGCAGTACTTC
D gene: TRBD2; J gene: TRBJ2-2; clone size: many; V gene: TRBV9; CDR3 protein: CASSVTAGGREYTGELFF; CDR3 DNA: TGTGCCAGCAGCGTAACCGCGGGCGGGCGGGAGTACACCGGGGAGCTGTTTTTT
D gene: -; J gene: TRBJ2-3; clone size: many; V gene: TRBV24-1; CDR3 protein: CATSDPSPDHATQYF; CDR3 DNA: TGTGCCACCAGTGATCCCAGTCCCGATCATGCTACGCAGTATTTT
D gene: -; J gene: TRBJ2-1; clone size: many; V gene: TRBV19; CDR3 protein: CASSGVTRSNEQFF; CDR3 DNA: TGTGCCAGTAGTGGGGTGACCCGGAGCAATGAGCAGTTCTTC